The clone carrying this TCR beta chain was recorded only once. No antigen is known for it. This entry is derived from a study of CD4 T cells in relation to SARS-CoV-2 and coronaviruses. Study observations and caveats: Pre-pandemic and post-infection samples never came from the same donor.

CD4+ T cells from unexposed donors were obtained before the COVID-19 pandemic (2011-2018). Cryopreserved PBMCs were CD4-enriched, then split into naive and memory cells. Here immunoSEQ multiplex PCR was the method, and the copy in TCRdb shows in-frame clones only, minus some. The repertoire has about 68,000 clones, just over 90% of them found once; the top ten carry around 0.25%. The clonotype originates from a human donor in good health. Source material: naive CD4+ T cells from PBMCs. The subset here: naive CD4+ T cells isolated by negative enrichment.

The CDR3 nucleotides read TGTGCCAGTCACGGACAGGGGCCTCTTACTGAAGCTTTCTTT. Translation gives CASHGQGPLTEAFF. This chain links TRBV19 with TRBJ1-1, with TRBD1 matching 9 bases. Unmatched junction bases numbered 9, after V lost 8 bases and J lost 5 bases. Germline assignment: CDR1 LNHDA and CDR2 SQIVND (reference sequence). The CDR3 loop spans 14 amino acids.